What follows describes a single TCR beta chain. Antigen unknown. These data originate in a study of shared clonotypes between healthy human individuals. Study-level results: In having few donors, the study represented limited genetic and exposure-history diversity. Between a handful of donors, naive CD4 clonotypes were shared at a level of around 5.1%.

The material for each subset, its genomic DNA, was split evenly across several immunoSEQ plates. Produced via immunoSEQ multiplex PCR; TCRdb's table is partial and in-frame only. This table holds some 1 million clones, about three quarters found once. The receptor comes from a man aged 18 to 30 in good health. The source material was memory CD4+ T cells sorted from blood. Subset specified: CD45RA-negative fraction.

CDR3 sequence (DNA): TGTGCCAGCAGCCCCCACTCCGGGAGCTACACTGAAGCTTTCTTT. It codes for CASSPHSGSYTEAFF. The genes are TRBV21-1 and TRBJ1-1. TRBV21-1 represents a pseudogene. This CDR3 has 15 amino acids.